These T cell receptor beta chains were read from a single sample in a study of blood T cell repertoires in COVID-19. TCRdb keeps only in-frame clones here, not all; method: immunoSEQ multiplex PCR. Of about half a million clones in the sample, roughly 88% were seen once. The sequenced material came from peripheral blood. Source of these receptors: a human donor in a cohort sampled during active COVID-19. Both conserved end residues are part of each CDR3. The D gene is left open where the match is weak. The size field is filled for only some rows; it gives once, few, many or a size class.

cdr3_aa cdr3_nt j_call clone_size d_call v_call
CASTPDRGVSPLHF TGTGCCAGCACTCCCGACAGGGGGGTTTCACCCCTCCACTTT TRBJ1-6 - TRBD1 TRBV2
CASSMWSSGNTIYF TGTGCCAGTAGTATGTGGAGCTCTGGAAACACCATATATTTT TRBJ1-3 - - TRBV19
CASSETGLHNNEQFF TGCGCCAGCAGCGAGACGGGACTTCACAACAATGAGCAGTTCTTC TRBJ2-1 - - TRBV5-1
CASSFRWNTEAFF TGTGCCAGCAGCTTTAGATGGAACACTGAAGCTTTCTTT TRBJ1-1 few - TRBV7-3
CAWSVQGQGQPQHF TGTGCCTGGAGTGTACAGGGCCAGGGTCAGCCCCAGCATTTT TRBJ1-5 - - TRBV30
CASLGTGGVATEAFF TGTGCCAGCCTGGGGACAGGAGGGGTGGCCACTGAAGCTTTCTTT TRBJ1-1 - TRBD1 TRBV2
CASSMGFRVNTGELFF TGTGCCAGTAGTATGGGGTTCAGGGTTAACACCGGGGAGCTGTTTTTT TRBJ2-2 - - TRBV19
CAWSPGTGATGEKLFF TGTGCCTGGAGCCCCGGGACAGGGGCAACGGGGGAAAAACTGTTTTTT TRBJ1-4 - TRBD1 TRBV30
CASSQGWNRGHGYTF TGTGCCAGCAGCCAAGGCTGGAACAGGGGGCATGGCTACACCTTC TRBJ1-2 - TRBD1 TRBV3-1/TRBV3-2
CASTPDRGRVGNTIYF TGCGCCAGCACCCCGGACAGGGGGCGGGTTGGAAACACCATATATTTT TRBJ1-3 few TRBD1 TRBV4-1
CASSPPGLGNTIYF TGTGCCAGCAGTCCACCAGGTCTTGGAAACACCATATATTTT TRBJ1-3 - - TRBV28
CAIKGTSGDSYEQYF TGTGCCATCAAGGGGACTAGCGGCGACTCCTACGAGCAGTACTTC TRBJ2-7 - TRBD2 TRBV10-3
CASSFQSSAYYEQYF TGTGCCAGCAGTTTTCAAAGCAGCGCCTACTACGAGCAGTACTTC TRBJ2-7 once - TRBV27
CSVEGLYNEQFF TGCAGCGTTGAGGGGCTGTACAATGAGCAGTTCTTC TRBJ2-1 once - TRBV29-1
CASSPPGNTEAFF TGTGCCAGCAGCCCACCGGGGAACACTGAAGCTTTCTTT TRBJ1-1 - - TRBV9
CASSLTWASDTEAFF TGTGCCAGCAGCTTAACGTGGGCGTCTGACACTGAAGCTTTCTTT TRBJ1-1 few - TRBV7-3
CAISQGNEQFF TGTGCCATCAGTCAGGGTAATGAGCAGTTCTTC TRBJ2-1 - - TRBV10-3
CASSLSGGIQYF TGTGCCAGCAGTTTAAGTGGGGGCATACAGTACTTC TRBJ2-4 - - TRBV12-3/TRBV12-4
CASSSGLAGRYDTGELFF TGCGCCAGCAGCTCGGGACTAGCGGGGAGGTACGACACCGGGGAGCTGTTTTTT TRBJ2-2 - TRBD2 TRBV5-1
CASSRYLAGGMNEQYF TGTGCCAGCAGTCGCTACTTAGCGGGAGGGATGAACGAGCAGTACTTC TRBJ2-7 - TRBD2 TRBV6-2/TRBV6-3
CATSGEGTGESEQFF TGTGCCACCAGTGGTGAGGGGACAGGGGAGTCCGAGCAGTTCTTC TRBJ2-1 - TRBD1 TRBV24-1
CASSQREGVNEQFF TGTGCCAGCAGCCAAAGGGAGGGAGTGAATGAGCAGTTCTTC TRBJ2-1 - TRBD2 TRBV3-1/TRBV3-2
CASSRGMDTEAFF TGTGCCAGCAGTCGAGGTATGGACACTGAAGCTTTCTTT TRBJ1-1 - - TRBV5-6
CASSIQQGRDTDLRRGYTF TGCGCCAGCAGCATCCAGCAGGGTCGGGACACCGACCTTCGGAGGGGCTACACCTTC TRBJ1-2 - - TRBV5-1
CASSPEGGDYNSPLHF TGTGCCAGCAGCCCCGAAGGGGGGGACTATAATTCACCCCTCCACTTT TRBJ1-6 - - TRBV5-6
CAGLSSESSYEQYF TGTGCCGGTCTCTCTAGCGAGAGCTCCTACGAGCAGTACTTC TRBJ2-7 few - TRBV2
CASSGRGERETQYF TGCGCCAGCAGCGGGAGAGGCGAGAGAGAGACCCAGTACTTC TRBJ2-5 few - TRBV4-1
CASSMTGESPLHF TGTGCCAGTAGTATGACAGGGGAATCACCCCTCCACTTT TRBJ1-6 - TRBD1 TRBV19
CATSRGRTGNNEQFF TGTGCCACCAGCAGAGGTAGGACAGGAAACAATGAGCAGTTCTTC TRBJ2-1 - TRBD1 TRBV15
CASSQGAGVTGELFF TGTGCCAGCAGCCAAGGAGCGGGAGTCACCGGGGAGCTGTTTTTT TRBJ2-2 - TRBD2 TRBV3-1/TRBV3-2
CASSFDRGSITDTQYF TGTGCCAGCAGCTTCGACAGGGGATCAATTACGGATACGCAGTATTTT TRBJ2-3 - TRBD1 TRBV11-2
CSVIKGQVGDTQYF TGCAGCGTTATAAAAGGACAGGTGGGAGATACGCAGTATTTT TRBJ2-3 once TRBD1 TRBV29-1
CASSNQQGWNTEAFF TGTGCCAGCAGCAACCAACAGGGGTGGAACACTGAAGCTTTCTTT TRBJ1-1 - TRBD1 TRBV11-2
CASEPGTSGRASPYNEQFF TGCGCCAGCGAACCCGGGACTAGCGGGAGGGCCTCCCCCTACAATGAGCAGTTCTTC TRBJ2-1 - TRBD2 TRBV5-1
CASSLFGTSGSPTDTQYF TGTGCCAGCAGTTTATTCGGGACTAGCGGGAGCCCCACAGATACGCAGTATTTT TRBJ2-3 - TRBD2 TRBV28
CASSYAGDYGYTF TGTGCCAGCAGTTACGCAGGGGACTATGGCTACACCTTC TRBJ1-2 - - TRBV6-5
CASSLRTGGGHTEAFF TGTGCCAGCAGTTTAAGGACGGGCGGAGGACACACTGAAGCTTTCTTT TRBJ1-1 - - TRBV28
CASGTVDNSPLHF TGTGCCAGCGGGACAGTAGATAATTCACCCCTCCACTTT TRBJ1-6 - TRBD1 TRBV6-5
CASSPGVSGDVRLETQYF TGCGCCAGCAGCCCGGGGGTTAGCGGGGACGTAAGGTTGGAGACCCAGTACTTC TRBJ2-5 - TRBD2 TRBV5-1
CASSESGLAGVGVATDTQYF TGTGCCAGCAGCGAATCTGGACTAGCGGGAGTAGGAGTAGCGACAGATACGCAGTATTTT TRBJ2-3 - TRBD2 TRBV9
CASSQEGRRGPDEAFF TGTGCCAGCAGCCAAGAGGGCCGAAGGGGGCCGGATGAAGCTTTCTTT TRBJ1-1 - TRBD1 TRBV14
CASSLDSPTDTQYF TGTGCCAGCAGCTTAGATAGTCCCACAGATACGCAGTATTTT TRBJ2-3 - - TRBV7-3
CASSPIAVYNEQFF TGTGCCAGCAGCCCCATCGCAGTCTACAATGAGCAGTTCTTC TRBJ2-1 - - TRBV7-2
CASSVEGMVGGTQYF TGTGCCAGCAGCGTAGAGGGGATGGTAGGGGGAACGCAGTATTTT TRBJ2-3 - - TRBV9
CASSQWASSTDTQYF TGTGCCAGCAGCCAATGGGCCTCTAGCACAGATACGCAGTATTTT TRBJ2-3 - - TRBV3-1/TRBV3-2
CASRHVHGTGYEQYF TGTGCCAGCAGACATGTTCACGGGACTGGCTACGAGCAGTACTTC TRBJ2-7 few - TRBV6-5
CASSFVTGTRYTETQYF TGTGCCAGCAGCTTCGTGACCGGGACTAGGTACACTGAGACCCAGTACTTC TRBJ2-5 - TRBD2 TRBV7-9
CASSYTENTEAFF TGTGCCAGCAGTTACACAGAGAACACTGAAGCTTTCTTT TRBJ1-1 - - TRBV27
CASSLDGDNQPQHF TGTGCCAGCAGCTTAGACGGGGACAATCAGCCCCAGCATTTT TRBJ1-5 - - TRBV7-9
CASSPFSTGAHNEQFF TGCGCCAGCAGCCCCTTCTCGACAGGGGCCCACAATGAGCAGTTCTTC TRBJ2-1 - TRBD1 TRBV5-1
CASSQSGQGAQPQHF TGTGCCAGCAGCCAATCGGGACAGGGGGCCCAGCCCCAGCATTTT TRBJ1-5 - TRBD1 TRBV2
CASRGTPQETQYF TGTGCCAGCAGGGGGACACCACAAGAGACCCAGTACTTC TRBJ2-5 - - TRBV28
CASSLEPGGAFDYGYTF TGTGCCAGCAGCTTGGAGCCAGGGGGCGCTTTTGACTATGGCTACACCTTC TRBJ1-2 - TRBD1 TRBV5-5